This record looks at one T cell receptor (beta chain) sequence and its context. The data derive from a study of T cell changes during pregnancy in multiple sclerosis. Here immunoSEQ multiplex PCR was the method, and the copy in TCRdb shows in-frame clones only, minus some. The table lists tens of thousands of clones, approximately 92% of them singletons, with 1% to 1.5% in the top ten. The specimen was peripheral blood, collected in the third trimester of pregnancy. The sequence was collected from a female donor with multiple sclerosis, enrolled in a pregnancy study.

CDR3 in amino acids: CASSWTGGLFETQYF. The CDR3 DNA is TGTGCCAGCAGCTGGACAGGGGGTCTTTTCGAGACCCAGTACTTC. The chain recombines TRBV28 with TRBJ2-5; 10 bases align to TRBD1. J lost 5 bases, V lost 6 bases, and 9 bases had no gene match. Germline V gives CDR1 MDHEN, CDR2 SYDVKM. CDR3 size: 15 residues.